This is a list of T cell receptor beta chains from one sample in a study of neurological immune-mediated disorders. TCRdb passed the 5' RACE reads through MiXCR, listing each CDR3 protein once. The sample holds 45,000 to 50,000 distinct CDR3 sequences, about 25% seen once. The sample consisted of PBMCs. The receptors derive from a woman in her 70s in good health. Each CDR3 is given with its conserved first and last residue. Fields, in order: D gene, clone size, V gene, J gene, CDR3 protein, CDR3 DNA. A D gene is named only where the DNA matches it firmly. Expanded clones are given a class, and other clones once, few, many or no size at all.

D gene: .; clone size: many; V gene: TRBV20-1; J gene: TRBJ1-2; CDR3 protein: CSARGAPGGGYGYTF; CDR3 DNA: TGCAGTGCTAGGGGGGCTCCCGGGGGTGGCTATGGCTACACCTTC
D gene: .; clone size: many; V gene: TRBV4-1; J gene: TRBJ1-5; CDR3 protein: CASSQGGGSNQPQHF; CDR3 DNA: TGCGCCAGCAGCCAAGGAGGTGGGAGCAATCAGCCCCAGCATTTT
D gene: TRBD1; clone size: .; V gene: TRBV2; J gene: TRBJ2-7; CDR3 protein: CASSDSGTGPYEQYF; CDR3 DNA: TGTGCCAGCAGCGACTCCGGGACAGGGCCCTACGAGCAGTACTTC
D gene: TRBD2; clone size: .; V gene: TRBV5-4; J gene: TRBJ2-4; CDR3 protein: CASSPGTSGIMVNIQYF; CDR3 DNA: TGTGCCAGCAGCCCCGGGACTAGCGGGATTATGGTTAACATTCAGTACTTC
D gene: .; clone size: .; V gene: TRBV29-1; J gene: TRBJ2-3; CDR3 protein: CSGRRAVETDTQYF; CDR3 DNA: TGCAGCGGGAGGAGGGCCGTAGAAACAGATACGCAGTATTTT
D gene: TRBD1; clone size: many; V gene: TRBV5-1; J gene: TRBJ2-1; CDR3 protein: CASNRGQTGNEQFF; CDR3 DNA: TGCGCCAGTAACAGGGGACAAACTGGCAATGAGCAGTTCTTC
D gene: .; clone size: many; V gene: TRBV18; J gene: TRBJ2-7; CDR3 protein: CASSPTRVWGHSTYEQYF; CDR3 DNA: TGTGCCAGCTCACCAACGCGGGTGTGGGGGCATTCCACCTACGAGCAGTACTTC
D gene: TRBD1; clone size: many; V gene: TRBV5-1; J gene: TRBJ2-7; CDR3 protein: CASSSGLTGGGDYEQYF; CDR3 DNA: TGCGCCAGCAGCTCGGGGTTAACAGGGGGAGGCGACTACGAGCAGTACTTC
D gene: .; clone size: many; V gene: TRBV11-2; J gene: TRBJ2-7; CDR3 protein: CASSLGPGIYEQYF; CDR3 DNA: TGTGCCAGCAGCTTAGGGCCAGGGATCTACGAGCAGTACTTC
D gene: .; clone size: many; V gene: TRBV29-1; J gene: TRBJ1-2; CDR3 protein: CSVAPLRGGGYGYTF; CDR3 DNA: TGCAGCGTCGCGCCCCTTCGGGGGGGTGGCTATGGCTACACCTTC
D gene: .; clone size: many; V gene: TRBV20-1; J gene: TRBJ1-5; CDR3 protein: CSAQSQYSNQPQHF; CDR3 DNA: TGCAGTGCTCAATCGCAGTATAGCAATCAGCCCCAGCATTTT
D gene: TRBD2; clone size: many; V gene: TRBV7-2; J gene: TRBJ2-1; CDR3 protein: CASSRRSGRPYNEQFF; CDR3 DNA: TGTGCCAGCAGCCGCAGGAGCGGGAGACCTTACAATGAGCAGTTCTTC
D gene: .; clone size: .; V gene: TRBV12-3/TRBV12-4; J gene: TRBJ1-2; CDR3 protein: CASSNDGNYGYTF; CDR3 DNA: TGTGCCAGCAGCAACGACGGGAACTATGGCTACACCTTC
D gene: TRBD2; clone size: many; V gene: TRBV5-1; J gene: TRBJ2-5; CDR3 protein: CASHGASGMQETQYF; CDR3 DNA: TGCGCCAGCCATGGGGCTAGCGGGATGCAAGAGACCCAGTACTTC
D gene: .; clone size: many; V gene: TRBV6-2/TRBV6-3; J gene: TRBJ1-5; CDR3 protein: CASSYIMGDGSNQPQHF; CDR3 DNA: TGTGCCAGCAGTTACATCATGGGGGACGGAAGCAATCAGCCCCAGCATTTT
D gene: .; clone size: many; V gene: TRBV6-2/TRBV6-3; J gene: TRBJ2-4; CDR3 protein: CASSYPTDIQYF; CDR3 DNA: TGTGCCAGCAGTTACCCGACGGACATTCAGTACTTC
D gene: TRBD2; clone size: .; V gene: TRBV11-2; J gene: TRBJ2-3; CDR3 protein: CASSLEGLAGGWTDTQYF; CDR3 DNA: TGTGCCAGCAGCTTAGAGGGACTAGCGGGGGGATGGACAGATACGCAGTATTTT
D gene: TRBD1; clone size: many; V gene: TRBV29-1; J gene: TRBJ1-5; CDR3 protein: CSALGQVGQPQHF; CDR3 DNA: TGCAGCGCACTCGGACAGGTTGGTCAGCCCCAGCATTTT
D gene: TRBD1; clone size: many; V gene: TRBV5-1; J gene: TRBJ1-1; CDR3 protein: CASSWDSNTEAFF; CDR3 DNA: TGCGCCAGCAGCTGGGACAGCAACACTGAAGCTTTCTTT
D gene: TRBD1; clone size: many; V gene: TRBV5-5; J gene: TRBJ1-3; CDR3 protein: CASSLRTGSGNTIYF; CDR3 DNA: TGTGCCAGCAGCCTACGGACAGGCTCTGGAAACACCATATATTTT
D gene: .; clone size: .; V gene: TRBV19; J gene: TRBJ1-4; CDR3 protein: CASSRIIGGINEKLFF; CDR3 DNA: TGTGCCAGTAGCCGTATCATCGGGGGAATTAATGAAAAACTGTTTTTT
D gene: .; clone size: .; V gene: TRBV27; J gene: TRBJ2-1; CDR3 protein: CASSSGPHEQFF; CDR3 DNA: TGTGCCAGCAGTTCGGGACCCCATGAGCAGTTCTTC
D gene: .; clone size: many; V gene: TRBV9; J gene: TRBJ1-6; CDR3 protein: CASSLREVDSPLHF; CDR3 DNA: TGTGCCAGCAGCCTGAGGGAAGTGGATTCACCCCTCCACTTT
D gene: TRBD1; clone size: many; V gene: TRBV20-1; J gene: TRBJ2-3; CDR3 protein: CSAQRGQGADTQYF; CDR3 DNA: TGCAGTGCTCAGAGGGGACAGGGTGCAGATACGCAGTATTTT
D gene: TRBD2; clone size: many; V gene: TRBV18; J gene: TRBJ2-7; CDR3 protein: CASSPPAGDVVFPGEQYF; CDR3 DNA: TGTGCCAGCTCACCTCCGGCGGGGGACGTCGTCTTCCCGGGGGAGCAGTACTTC
D gene: .; clone size: .; V gene: TRBV12-3/TRBV12-4; J gene: TRBJ2-2; CDR3 protein: CASSRTNRVTGELFF; CDR3 DNA: TGTGCCAGCAGCCGAACCAACAGAGTCACCGGGGAGCTGTTTTTT
D gene: TRBD1; clone size: many; V gene: TRBV4-3; J gene: TRBJ2-7; CDR3 protein: CASRIYRGDPYEQYF; CDR3 DNA: TGCGCCAGCAGGATTTACAGGGGGGACCCCTACGAGCAGTACTTC
D gene: .; clone size: .; V gene: TRBV7-3; J gene: TRBJ2-5; CDR3 protein: CASSFPQIPTGRETQYF; CDR3 DNA: TGTGCCAGCAGCTTTCCCCAAATACCGACAGGGAGGGAGACCCAGTACTTC
D gene: .; clone size: .; V gene: TRBV20-1; J gene: TRBJ1-6; CDR3 protein: CSARPVGGTYNSPLHF; CDR3 DNA: TGCAGTGCTAGACCCGTAGGGGGAACCTATAATTCACCCCTCCACTTT
D gene: TRBD2; clone size: .; V gene: TRBV2; J gene: TRBJ2-7; CDR3 protein: CATTILAGGPEQYF; CDR3 DNA: TGTGCCACAACGATACTAGCGGGAGGCCCCGAGCAGTACTTC
D gene: .; clone size: .; V gene: TRBV6-1; J gene: TRBJ1-2; CDR3 protein: CASSADSYGYTF; CDR3 DNA: TGTGCCAGCAGTGCCGACAGCTATGGCTACACCTTC
D gene: .; clone size: many; V gene: TRBV5-1; J gene: TRBJ2-3; CDR3 protein: CASSLVGSGNTDTQYF; CDR3 DNA: TGCGCCAGCAGCTTGGTAGGTAGCGGAAACACAGATACGCAGTATTTT
D gene: .; clone size: many; V gene: TRBV6-2/TRBV6-3; J gene: TRBJ2-7; CDR3 protein: CASTDSNEQYF; CDR3 DNA: TGTGCCAGCACCGATAGTAACGAGCAGTACTTC
D gene: .; clone size: many; V gene: TRBV6-6; J gene: TRBJ2-1; CDR3 protein: CASSLLTWGDGEQFF; CDR3 DNA: TGTGCCAGCAGTTTACTTACCTGGGGCGATGGGGAGCAGTTCTTC
D gene: .; clone size: .; V gene: TRBV20-1; J gene: TRBJ2-3; CDR3 protein: CSARTLADTQYF; CDR3 DNA: TGCAGTGCTAGGACCCTTGCAGATACGCAGTATTTT
D gene: TRBD1; clone size: many; V gene: TRBV5-1; J gene: TRBJ2-7; CDR3 protein: CASSSQGDYEQYF; CDR3 DNA: TGCGCCAGCAGCTCCCAGGGGGACTACGAGCAGTACTTC
D gene: TRBD1; clone size: .; V gene: TRBV5-1; J gene: TRBJ1-1; CDR3 protein: CASSGQGGGNTEAFF; CDR3 DNA: TGCGCCAGCAGCGGACAGGGCGGCGGGAACACTGAAGCTTTCTTT
D gene: .; clone size: many; V gene: TRBV5-1; J gene: TRBJ1-3; CDR3 protein: CASRGTSGNTIYF; CDR3 DNA: TGCGCCAGCAGGGGTACCTCTGGAAACACCATATATTTT
D gene: TRBD1; clone size: .; V gene: TRBV6-1; J gene: TRBJ1-2; CDR3 protein: CASSEYFASGGRLGYTF; CDR3 DNA: TGTGCCAGCAGTGAATATTTTGCTTCAGGGGGTCGGCTTGGCTACACCTTC
D gene: .; clone size: many; V gene: TRBV12-3/TRBV12-4; J gene: TRBJ1-1; CDR3 protein: CASLGGVVWNTEAFF; CDR3 DNA: TGTGCCAGCCTCGGAGGGGTGGTATGGAACACTGAAGCTTTCTTT
D gene: .; clone size: .; V gene: TRBV20-1; J gene: TRBJ1-1; CDR3 protein: CSASRDHEAFF; CDR3 DNA: TGCAGTGCTAGCAGGGACCATGAAGCTTTCTTT
D gene: .; clone size: many; V gene: TRBV7-2; J gene: TRBJ2-3; CDR3 protein: CASSLAGTPTDTQYF; CDR3 DNA: TGTGCCAGCAGCTTAGCTGGGACACCCACAGATACGCAGTATTTT
D gene: .; clone size: few; V gene: TRBV30; J gene: TRBJ1-1; CDR3 protein: CAWNLRGGGTEAFF; CDR3 DNA: TGTGCCTGGAATCTGCGGGGCGGGGGCACTGAAGCTTTCTTT
D gene: TRBD1; clone size: many; V gene: TRBV5-6; J gene: TRBJ2-6; CDR3 protein: CASSLTGAGANVLTF; CDR3 DNA: TGTGCCAGCAGCTTGACAGGGGCCGGGGCCAACGTCCTGACTTTC
D gene: TRBD1; clone size: many; V gene: TRBV5-1; J gene: TRBJ1-4; CDR3 protein: CASSLQGAPNEKLFF; CDR3 DNA: TGCGCCAGCAGCCTACAGGGGGCACCTAATGAAAAACTGTTTTTT
D gene: .; clone size: few; V gene: TRBV5-1; J gene: TRBJ2-2; CDR3 protein: CASSLGGTNTGELFF; CDR3 DNA: TGCGCCAGCAGCTTGGGAGGAACGAACACCGGGGAGCTGTTTTTT
D gene: .; clone size: many; V gene: TRBV5-1; J gene: TRBJ2-3; CDR3 protein: CASSSGNSNSWDTQYF; CDR3 DNA: TGCGCCAGCAGCTCCGGAAACTCGAACTCCTGGGATACGCAGTATTTT
D gene: .; clone size: .; V gene: TRBV5-1; J gene: TRBJ2-1; CDR3 protein: CASSLVPSGSREQFF; CDR3 DNA: TGCGCCAGCAGCTTGGTCCCATCGGGATCAAGGGAGCAGTTCTTC
D gene: TRBD2; clone size: many; V gene: TRBV7-2; J gene: TRBJ2-5; CDR3 protein: CASTVGRAETQYF; CDR3 DNA: TGTGCCAGCACCGTAGGGAGGGCGGAGACCCAGTACTTC
D gene: TRBD1; clone size: many; V gene: TRBV5-1; J gene: TRBJ1-3; CDR3 protein: CASGDRGLSTGNTIYF; CDR3 DNA: TGCGCCAGCGGGGACAGGGGACTCTCTACTGGAAACACCATATATTTT
D gene: TRBD1; clone size: many; V gene: TRBV10-3; J gene: TRBJ2-2; CDR3 protein: CAISDTNRDRVVTGELFF; CDR3 DNA: TGTGCCATCAGTGACACAAACCGGGACAGGGTAGTCACCGGGGAGCTGTTTTTT
D gene: TRBD1; clone size: many; V gene: TRBV2; J gene: TRBJ1-1; CDR3 protein: CASILTGSTEAFF; CDR3 DNA: TGTGCCAGCATTTTGACAGGGAGCACTGAAGCTTTCTTT
D gene: .; clone size: many; V gene: TRBV5-1; J gene: TRBJ2-2; CDR3 protein: CASSLGTHTGELFF; CDR3 DNA: TGCGCCAGCAGCTTGGGGACCCACACCGGGGAGCTGTTTTTT
D gene: .; clone size: many; V gene: TRBV12-3/TRBV12-4; J gene: TRBJ1-3; CDR3 protein: CASRGLGISGNTIYF; CDR3 DNA: TGTGCCAGCAGAGGTTTAGGGATCTCTGGAAACACCATATATTTT
D gene: .; clone size: many; V gene: TRBV12-3/TRBV12-4; J gene: TRBJ2-1; CDR3 protein: CASSFSGAHEQFF; CDR3 DNA: TGTGCCAGCAGTTTCTCGGGGGCCCATGAGCAGTTCTTC
D gene: .; clone size: .; V gene: TRBV2; J gene: TRBJ2-3; CDR3 protein: CASRPRVGTDTQYF; CDR3 DNA: TGTGCCAGCAGACCTAGAGTAGGCACAGATACGCAGTATTTT
D gene: TRBD1; clone size: many; V gene: TRBV5-1; J gene: TRBJ2-7; CDR3 protein: CASSLAADRGPGYSYEQYF; CDR3 DNA: TGCGCCAGCAGCTTGGCAGCGGACAGGGGGCCTGGTTACTCCTACGAGCAGTACTTC
D gene: .; clone size: .; V gene: TRBV7-3; J gene: TRBJ2-5; CDR3 protein: CASSSLLAPRETQYF; CDR3 DNA: TGTGCCAGCAGCTCCCTCCTAGCGCCTCGGGAGACCCAGTACTTC
D gene: .; clone size: many; V gene: TRBV20-1; J gene: TRBJ1-4; CDR3 protein: CSAGTPGLANEKLFF; CDR3 DNA: TGCAGTGCCGGGACACCGGGCCTAGCGAATGAAAAACTGTTTTTT
D gene: TRBD2; clone size: .; V gene: TRBV3-1; J gene: TRBJ2-5; CDR3 protein: CASSQAGTIQETQYF; CDR3 DNA: TGTGCCAGCAGCCAGGCCGGGACTATCCAAGAGACCCAGTACTTC